The 8 T cell receptor beta chains below were found in one sample sequenced in a study of T cells in Graves' hyperthyroidism and ophthalmopathy. TCR beta CDR3 regions were amplified from RNA. HTBI primers drove first-round RT-PCR of the TCR CDR3. TCRdb used MiXCR to reprocess the multiplex PCR reads, holding one entry per CDR3 protein. This sample yields approximately 700,000 distinct CDR3 sequences, of which roughly 15% are seen a single time; approximately 8.4% belongs to the top ten. Sequenced material: blood. The source of these receptors is a young man with Graves' hyperthyroidism.

The CDR3 spells CSVGQGNYGYTF. The CDR3 DNA sequence: TGCAGCGTTGGACAGGGGAACTATGGCTACACCTTC. The rearrangement links TRBV29-1 to TRBJ1-2, with 8 nucleotides matching TRBD1. The CDR3 spans 12 residues. The V and J ends lost 4 bases and 2 bases, in that order; junction bases with no gene match: 0. Germline V gives CDR1 SQVTM, CDR2 ANQGSEA. Full variable domain (remainder filled in from reference TRBV29-1 and TRBJ1-2): SAVISQKPSRDICQRGTSLTIQCQVDSQVTMMFWYRQQPGQSLTLIATANQGSEATYESGFVIDKFPISRPNLTFSTLTVSNMSPEDSSIYLCSVGQGNYGYTFGSGTRLTVV.

The V gene is TRBV19, the J gene TRBJ1-1; D uncertain. V lost 3 bases and J lost 12, with 14 bases in between. Germline loops: CDR1 LNHDA, CDR2 SQIVND (reference sequence). The CDR3 totals 12 residues. Here the CDR3 DNA reads TGTGCCAGTAGTATGGACCTGGGCGCGACTTTCTTT. This codes for CASSMDLGATFF. Full variable domain (outside the CDR3, taken from reference TRBV19 and TRBJ1-1): DGGITQSPKYLFRKEGQNVTLSCEQNLNHDAMYWYRQDPGQGLRLIYYSQIVNDFQKGDIAEGYSVSREKKESFPLTVTSAQKNPTAFYLCASSMDLGATFFGQGTRLTVV.

The V and J genes are TRBV20-1 and TRBJ2-7; 7 positions match TRBD2. J lost 1 base, V lost 5 bases, and 8 bases had no gene match. This CDR3 comprises 14 residues. Germline CDR1 reads DFQATT; CDR2 reads SNEGSKA (reference sequence). CDR3 loop: CSAERDYLSYEQYF. The CDR3 DNA reads as TGCAGTGCTGAGCGGGACTACCTATCCTACGAGCAGTACTTC.

This clonotype was counted a few times. The chain has TRBV25-1 and TRBJ1-2, with TRBD1 matching over 9 bases. This CDR3 is 13 amino acids long. The junction had 7 bases not matched to a gene; V was cut back by 6 bases and J by 8 bases. Germline V gene lookup returns CDR1 MGHDK and CDR2 SYGVNS. CDR3 bases: TGTGCCAGCAGGGGACAGGGAGTTGACGGCTACACCTTC. Translated: CASRGQGVDGYTF.

The sample holds many counts of this clonotype. The chain recombines TRBV7-9 with TRBJ2-3, with D perhaps TRBD1 (5 bases). From germline, CDR1 is SEHNR and CDR2 FQNEAQ (reference sequence). The CDR3 runs 16 residues. The V gene lost 5 bases and the J gene lost 0 bases, with 15 bases spanning the gap. CDR3 sequence (DNA): TGTGCCAGCAGCGGGGCGGTCAGCCCTAGCACAGATACGCAGTATTTT. Protein product: CASSGAVSPSTDTQYF. The full variable domain, its missing parts supplied by reference TRBV7-9 and TRBJ2-3, is DTGVSQNPRHKITKRGQNVTFRCDPISEHNRLYWYRQTLGQGPEFLTYFQNEAQLEKSRLLSDRFSAERPKGSFSTLEIQRTEQGDSAMYLCASSGAVSPSTDTQYFGPGTRLTVL.

This clonotype was observed many times. This chain connects TRBV20-1 to TRBJ2-3; maybe TRBD2 (5 bases). Germline assignment: CDR1 DFQATT and CDR2 SNEGSKA (reference sequence). The CDR3 is made up of 15 amino acids. The V end was cut by 5 bases, the J end by 2 bases, with 17 bases between. The CDR3 DNA follows: TGCAGTGCTGGAAGAGGTAGCGTCCACACAGATACGCAGTATTTT. The encoded protein is CSAGRGSVHTDTQYF.

This clonotype has only a few counts. This chain uses TRBV19 with TRBJ1-1; D gene uncertain. Trimming stripped 7 bases from V and 1 base from J, with 10 bases between. Germline loops: CDR1 LNHDA, CDR2 SQIVND (reference sequence). The CDR3 is 13 amino acids. DNA of the CDR3: TGTGCCAGTACCCCGTACTGGAACACTGAAGCTTTCTTT. This encodes CASTPYWNTEAFF.

This clonotype turned up a few times. V and J are TRBV4-3 and TRBJ2-1, with D perhaps TRBD1 or TRBD2 (5 bases each). Germline CDR1 LGHNA, CDR2 YSLEER. V gave up 4 bases and J gave up 2 bases, with 9 bases separating them. The CDR3 covers 14 residues. CDR3 bases: TGCGCCAGCAGCCGGGACCAGACCTACAATGAGCAGTTCTTC. It yields the protein CASSRDQTYNEQFF.